The next 21 T cell receptor beta chains were all read from a single sample in a study of regulatory T cells in long-lasting Graves disease. Noted time point: newly diagnosed GD, antithyroid drugs for less than 3 months. RNA extracted from PBMCs served as the sequencing template. Arm-PCR of CDR3 regions and iRepertoire HTBI primers were used to build TCR beta libraries. TCRdb processed the multiplex PCR reads anew with MiXCR; each CDR3 protein has one entry. The profile shows 400,000 to 500,000 distinct CDR3 sequences, about 15% of them singletons. Separately, the same data were catalogued under a study of T cells in Graves' hyperthyroidism and ophthalmopathy.

The sequenced sample was peripheral blood mononuclear cells (PBMCs), obtained at new diagnosis, from a patient treated with antithyroid drugs. These receptors were collected from a woman in her 40s with Graves disease.

This clonotype has a handful of counts. The chain has TRBV20-1 and TRBJ1-2; 7 nucleotides agree with TRBD1. Unmatched junction bases numbered 5, after V lost 5 bases and J lost 2 bases. CDR3 size: 13 residues. Looked up from germline, CDR1 is DFQATT and CDR2 is SNEGSKA (reference sequence). CDR3 amino acids: CSADDRDNYGYTF. CDR3 DNA sequence: TGCAGTGCTGACGACAGGGACAACTATGGCTACACCTTC.

This clonotype came up a few times. The chain has TRBV15 and TRBJ2-1; D may be TRBD2 (5 bases). Germline-derived CDR1 and CDR2 are LNHNV and YYDKDF (reference sequence). The CDR3 has 14 residues. The germline V and J ends were trimmed by 5 bases and 5 bases, with 13 bases remaining between them. CDR3 region: CATSPSLADNEQFF. In DNA, the CDR3 is TGTGCCACCAGCCCGTCGCTAGCAGACAATGAGCAGTTCTTC. Combining the CDR3 with reference TRBV15 and TRBJ2-1 gives the whole variable domain DAMVIQNPRYQVTQFGKPVTLSCSQTLNHNVMYWYQQKSSQAPKLLFHYYDKDFNNEADTPDNFQSRRPNTSFCFLDIRSPGLGDTAMYLCATSPSLADNEQFFGPGTRLTVL.

The J gene is TRBJ2-5, the V gene TRBV4-1; 8 positions match TRBD1. Trimming removed 5 bases from V and 1 base from J; junction bases left unmatched: 15. The CDR3 runs 18 residues. Germline loops: CDR1 MGHRA, CDR2 YSYEKL. The CDR3 loop reads CASSRAPGQVEGQETQYF. Written as DNA, the CDR3 is TGCGCCAGCAGCAGGGCACCGGGACAGGTAGAGGGCCAAGAGACCCAGTACTTC.

The sample holds many counts of this clonotype. The chain carries TRBV28 and TRBJ1-2; D not resolved. The CDR3 is made up of 13 amino acids. V was trimmed by 5 bases and J by 0 bases, leaving 7 bases between them. The germline CDR1 and CDR2 sequences are MDHEN and SYDVKM. The CDR3 region is CASSQRTNYGYTF. CDR3 in DNA: TGTGCCAGCAGTCAACGGACTAACTATGGCTACACCTTC.

This clonotype was counted a few times. The gene calls are TRBV20-1 and TRBJ1-2, with D unresolved. V lost 0 bases and J 8 bases, leaving 19 bases between the germline ends. CDR1 DFQATT and CDR2 SNEGSKA come from the germline V gene (reference sequence). This CDR3 has 15 amino acids. The CDR3 here is CSARDVQRSSGGYTF. In DNA form, the CDR3 reads TGCAGTGCTAGAGATGTACAGCGCTCCTCGGGCGGCTACACCTTC.

This clonotype was seen at least ten times. The chain couples TRBV12-3 or TRBV12-4 to TRBJ2-1; 9 bases fit TRBD1. J gave up 1 base and V 6 bases, and 4 bases lay outside the gene matches. The CDR3 contains 15 residues. CDR3 protein: CASRAGTGSYNEQFF. CDR3 nucleotides: TGTGCCAGCAGGGCCGGGACAGGGTCCTACAATGAGCAGTTCTTC.

This clonotype appeared many times. V gene TRBV2 combines with J gene TRBJ1-2; D unclear. This CDR3 contains 15 residues. With 4 bases removed from V and 5 bases from J, the gap between germline ends came to 17 bases. Germline V gene lookup returns CDR1 SNHLY and CDR2 FYNNEI. Here the CDR3 DNA reads TGTGCCAGCAGTGTGGTATCGGGGAATAAGTATGGCTACACCTTC. It yields the protein CASSVVSGNKYGYTF.

The table lists this clonotype with many counts. V usage is TRBV6-2 or TRBV6-3 and J usage is TRBJ2-7; 10 bases are shared with TRBD2. Unmatched junction bases numbered 4, after V lost 2 bases and J lost 3 bases. Germline V gene lookup returns CDR1 MNHEY and CDR2 SVGEGT. The length of the CDR3 is 15 residues. CDR3 sequence: CASSYPGLAVYEQYF. The DNA for the CDR3 is TGTGCCAGCAGTTACCCCGGACTAGCGGTCTACGAGCAGTACTTC.

This chain links TRBV28 with TRBJ2-1, with D perhaps matching TRBD1 (6 bases). Germline V gene data show CDR1 as MDHEN and CDR2 as SYDVKM. The CDR3 loop spans 15 amino acids. Trimming left V 6 bases short and J 4 bases short, with 16 bases between. The CDR3 DNA sequence: TGTGCCAGCAGAACACAAGGGGGATATTACAATGAGCAGTTCTTC. This translates into CASRTQGGYYNEQFF.

This clonotype came up many times. The genes are TRBV28 and TRBJ2-7; the match to TRBD2 covers 10 bases. V lost 5 bases and J lost 4; bases outside the gene matches: 8. Germline assignment: CDR1 MDHEN and CDR2 SYDVKM. CDR3 size: 15 residues. This CDR3 is CASSPPGLAQYEQYF. The CDR3 DNA reads TGTGCCAGCAGTCCCCCGGGACTAGCGCAATACGAGCAGTACTTC. Combining the CDR3 with reference TRBV28 and TRBJ2-7 gives the whole variable domain DVKVTQSSRYLVKRTGEKVFLECVQDMDHENMFWYRQDPGLGLRLIYFSYDVKMKEKGDIPEGYSVSREKKERFSLILESASTNQTSMYLCASSPPGLAQYEQYFGPGTRLTVT.

This clonotype was detected many times. The chain couples TRBV2 to TRBJ2-3; tentative D call: TRBD2 (5 bases). Between the trimmed V and J ends, which lost 7 bases and 2 bases, there was a span of 16 bases. The CDR3 consists of 15 residues. Germline lookup yields CDR1 SNHLY and CDR2 FYNNEI. The CDR3, as DNA: TGTGCCAGCACCGTAAGCGGATCCAACACAGATACGCAGTATTTT. The encoded protein is CASTVSGSNTDTQYF.

The rearrangement uses TRBV9 and TRBJ2-1; D may be TRBD1 or TRBD2 (6 bases each). V shed 0 bases and J shed 4 bases, with 14 bases lying between them. CDR3 length: 16 amino acids. The germline CDR1 and CDR2 sequences are SGDLS and YYNGEE. The CDR3 coding sequence is TGTGCCAGCAGCGTAGGTGAAGGGGGGCAATACAATGAGCAGTTCTTC. Translated, it gives CASSVGEGGQYNEQFF.

This clonotype was counted ten times or more. The chain couples TRBV7-6 to TRBJ2-3; D remains ambiguous. Germline V gene data show CDR1 as SGHVS and CDR2 as FNYEAQ. This CDR3 is 13 amino acids long. V shed 6 bases and J shed 2 bases, with 9 bases lying between them. The DNA of the CDR3 is TGTGCCAGCAGGGGTCCCGCCACAGATACGCAGTATTTT. Its translation is CASRGPATDTQYF.

Points on this clonotype: A much larger clone lies one base from this, so it may be a read error. Since no conserved phenylalanine or tryptophan closes the CDR3, a read error is the likely cause. The chain employs TRBV6-1 and TRBJ2-7; 7 bases are shared with TRBD1. The trim removed 7 bases at V and 9 bases at J, leaving 18 bases unmatched. The CDR3 extends over 15 amino acids. Per germline, CDR1 MNHNS and CDR2 SASEGT. CDR3 sequence: CASNSLGGGRLWQYL. In DNA, the CDR3 is TGTGCCAGCAACTCCTTAGGGGGCGGTCGTCTTTGGCAGTACCTC.

This clonotype was seen repeatedly, ten times or more. This chain joins TRBV15 and TRBJ2-1; TRBD2 aligns across 8 bases. Germline CDR1 and CDR2: LNHNV and YYDKDF (reference sequence). V was pared by 1 base and J by 5 bases, with 10 bases of the junction left unmatched. This CDR3 is 17 amino acids long. The CDR3, as DNA: TGTGCCACCAGCAGAGTGCAACTAGCGGAACCTAACAATGAGCAGTTCTTC. Its translation is CATSRVQLAEPNNEQFF.

This clonotype was found a few times. The CDR3 nucleotides are TGTGCCAGTAGTTCACAGGGGCCGACCTATGGCTACACCTTC. Its translation: CASSSQGPTYGYTF. This rearrangement joins TRBV19 to TRBJ1-2; TRBD1 agrees at 7 bases. From germline, CDR1 is LNHDA and CDR2 SQIVND (reference sequence). Trimming cost V 5 bases and J 4 bases; bases outside gene matches: 7. This CDR3 is built from 14 residues.

The chain uses TRBV18 and TRBJ2-5; D is unresolved. The CDR3 covers 15 residues. Trimming took 4 bases from V and 3 from J, leaving 15 bases between them. Germline CDR1 reads KGHSH; CDR2 reads LQKENI. CDR3 loop: CASSLLLLGEETQYF. CDR3 bases: TGTGCCAGCTCACTACTCCTTCTAGGCGAAGAGACCCAGTACTTC.

This clonotype has a handful of counts. The chain links TRBV11-2 to TRBJ2-7; the D is unclear. The V gene lost 2 bases and the J gene lost 3 bases, with 14 bases spanning the gap. The CDR3 sequence is 15 residues long. The germline gives CDR1 SGHAT, CDR2 FQNNGV. CDR3 loop: CASSLSVGRNYEQYF. As DNA, the CDR3 is TGTGCCAGCAGCTTATCCGTTGGACGGAACTACGAGCAGTACTTC.

This clonotype was picked up many times. The V and J genes are TRBV11-3 and TRBJ2-5; maybe TRBD2 (6 bases). This CDR3 has 13 amino acids. CDR1 is SGHNT and CDR2 is YENEEA in the germline V gene. V lost 3 bases and J lost 5, with 10 bases in between. The CDR3 reads CASSLRGLETQYF. The CDR3 DNA follows: TGTGCCAGCAGCTTGCGGGGTTTGGAGACCCAGTACTTC.

The chain combines TRBV27 with TRBJ2-7; D tentatively fits TRBD1 or TRBD2 (5 bases each). Germline assignment: CDR1 MNHEY and CDR2 SMNVEV (reference sequence). The ends were cut back, 6 bases at V and 2 bases at J, with 14 bases in the middle. The CDR3 is 14 amino acids. The chain's CDR3 is CASSLLRGPYEQYF. In DNA form, the CDR3 reads TGTGCCAGCAGCCTACTCCGGGGCCCCTACGAGCAGTACTTC.

This clonotype was detected only a few times. The rearrangement uses TRBV7-9 and TRBJ1-1; possible D gene TRBD1, 6 bases. Trimming removed 0 bases at V and 0 bases at J, with 11 bases between. The CDR3 runs to 16 residues. CDR1 is SEHNR and CDR2 is FQNEAQ in the germline V gene (reference sequence). The CDR3 is CASSLAAGGLNTEAFF. The CDR3 nucleotides are TGTGCCAGCAGCTTAGCGGCGGGGGGCTTGAACACTGAAGCTTTCTTT.